This TCR beta chain was captured in a study of shared clonotypes between healthy human individuals. The CDR3 covers 15 residues. Per germline, CDR1 SGHRS and CDR2 YFSETQ. V shed 0 bases and J shed 4 bases, with 14 bases lying between them. Only CD45RO-negative cells positively selected for CCR7 counted as naive CD8 cells, so terminally differentiated effector memory CD45RA+ cells were excluded. For every subset, genomic DNA was evenly distributed across several immunoSEQ plates. Per the original methods: Junction-only sequences without quality scores came from ImmunoSEQ, so filtering differed. The repertoire was sequenced with immunoSEQ multiplex PCR; TCRdb's copy has only in-frame clones and lacks some. That table gives V, J and clone size, and the DNA gave D and trimming. The table includes around 1.9 million clones, 93% detected once.

The V call is TRBV5-1, the J call TRBJ2-7, with a weak D call TRBD2 (5 bases). Sequencing input: naive CD8+ T cells from PBMCs. The source is a man younger than 30 in good health. Some clones in this sample may be carry-over from other donors' samples. CDR3 coding DNA: TGCGCCAGCAGCTTGGAAGACTGGGAGTGGTACGAGCAGTACTTC. Translated: CASSLEDWEWYEQYF. Full variable domain (remainder filled in from reference TRBV5-1 and TRBJ2-7): KAGVTQTPRYLIKTRGQQVTLSCSPISGHRSVSWYQQTPGQGLQFLFEYFSETQRNKGNFPGRFSGRQFSNSRSEMNVSTLELGDSALYLCASSLEDWEWYEQYFGPGTRLTVT.